Each of the 27 T cell receptor beta chains below was sequenced from the same sample in a study of cytomegalovirus exposure and HLA in healthy donors. PCR used 60 Vbeta primers and 13 Jbeta primers. The protocol was immunoSEQ multiplex PCR, while the TCRdb copy is restricted to in-frame clones and leaves out a portion. The sample comprises under 200,000 clones, around 90% of which are singletons, and approximately 0.98% rests with the top ten. Source material: PBMCs. The receptors stem from a boy aged 2-9 years in good health and CMV-seronegative.

This chain joins TRBV28 and TRBJ1-6; 8 nucleotides match TRBD1. J lost 10 bases, V lost 3 bases, and 8 bases had no gene match. The CDR3 consists of 15 residues. CDR1 is MDHEN and CDR2 is SYDVKM in the germline V gene. The CDR3 sequence: CASSFLGQVGSPLHF. The CDR3 coding sequence is TGTGCCAGCAGTTTTCTGGGACAGGTCGGCTCACCCCTCCACTTT.

The chain is built from TRBV4-1 and TRBJ1-1, with 9 bases fitting TRBD1. Germline V CDR1 and CDR2: MGHRA, YSYEKL. The V gene end was trimmed by 5 bases and the J gene end by 5 bases; junction bases not matched to a gene: 15. There are 17 residues in the CDR3. The CDR3 sequence: CASSGPIQTGGGTEAFF. In DNA form, the CDR3 reads TGCGCCAGCAGCGGGCCTATCCAGACAGGGGGAGGAACTGAAGCTTTCTTT.

This rearrangement joins TRBV7-9 to TRBJ1-2; D is uncertain. Trimming left V 2 bases short and J 5 bases short, with 18 bases between. The germline gives CDR1 SEHNR, CDR2 FQNEAQ (reference sequence). The CDR3 extends over 16 amino acids. This chain's CDR3 is CASSLLFDLSEYGYTF. CDR3 nucleotides: TGTGCCAGCAGCTTACTTTTCGACCTCAGCGAATATGGCTACACCTTC.

This clone was seen a single time. The chain links TRBV5-1 to TRBJ2-7, with TRBD2 matching over 7 bases. With 6 bases clipped from V and 7 bases from J, the junction kept 13 bases outside the gene matches. CDR3 length equals 14 residues. Germline V gene data show CDR1 as SGHRS and CDR2 as YFSETQ. DNA of the CDR3: TGCGCCAGCAAACTGGCGGGAGCGCTCGAGGAGCAGTACTTC. It encodes CASKLAGALEEQYF. Full variable domain (rest looked up from reference TRBV5-1 and TRBJ2-7): KAGVTQTPRYLIKTRGQQVTLSCSPISGHRSVSWYQQTPGQGLQFLFEYFSETQRNKGNFPGRFSGRQFSNSRSEMNVSTLELGDSALYLCASKLAGALEEQYFGPGTRLTVT.

This chain uses TRBV9 with TRBJ2-1; TRBD2 agrees at 8 bases. Germline CDR1 is SGDLS and CDR2 is YYNGEE. The junction had 16 bases not matched to a gene; V was cut back by 3 bases and J by 8 bases. The CDR3 totals 17 residues. CDR3 DNA sequence: TGTGCCAGCAGCGCCTACGGAGGGGGACTAGGGCGCCATGAGCAGTTCTTC. Protein sequence: CASSAYGGGLGRHEQFF.

About this clone itself: Other DNA sequences within the sample encode an identical CDR3. The V gene is TRBV18, the J gene TRBJ2-5, with D perhaps TRBD1 (6 bases). The germline gives CDR1 KGHSH, CDR2 LQKENI. This CDR3 region has 13 residues. Between the trimmed V and J ends, which lost 3 bases and 5 bases, there was a span of 10 bases. CDR3 region: CASSPGQGETQYF. In nucleotides, the CDR3 is TGTGCCAGCTCACCGGGGCAGGGGGAGACCCAGTACTTC.

CDR3 bases: TGCGCCAGCAGCCAGCCGGGACTAGTCACAGATACGCAGTATTTT. Its translation: CASSQPGLVTDTQYF. The rearrangement joins TRBV4-1 to TRBJ2-3; 8 bases map to TRBD2. CDR1 MGHRA and CDR2 YSYEKL come from the germline V gene. The V segment lost 3 bases and the J segment 2 bases; nucleotides outside the gene matches: 4. The CDR3 is 15 amino acids.

V is TRBV6-1 and J is TRBJ1-6; tentative D call: TRBD1 (6 bases). The CDR3 sequence is 14 residues long. Germline CDR1 is MNHNS and CDR2 is SASEGT. Trimming pared 6 bases from V and 7 bases from J, leaving 13 bases between. The CDR3 reads CASRRGHVNSPLHF. The CDR3 nucleotides read TGTGCCAGCAGGAGGGGACACGTCAATTCACCCCTCCACTTT.

This clone appeared a few times. The V gene is TRBV9, the J gene TRBJ1-3; D is ambiguous. The V gene lost 0 bases and the J gene lost 0 bases, with 7 bases spanning the gap. The length of the CDR3 is 15 residues. Looked up from germline, CDR1 is SGDLS and CDR2 is YYNGEE. The CDR3 DNA is TGTGCCAGCAGCGTAGACTCCGTCTCTGGAAACACCATATATTTT. It encodes CASSVDSVSGNTIYF.

The count of this clone is one. The chain uses TRBV7-2 and TRBJ2-2, with 9 nucleotides matching TRBD1. The trim removed 3 bases at V and 8 bases at J, leaving 7 bases unmatched. The CDR3 has 15 amino acids. In germline, CDR1 is SGHTA, CDR2 FQGNSA. Here the CDR3 DNA reads TGTGCCAGCAGCTTCGACAGGGGGTGGTTAGGGGAGCTGTTTTTT. Translated, it gives CASSFDRGWLGELFF.

This clone has only a few counts. The genes are TRBV28 and TRBJ1-5; TRBD1 agrees at 9 bases. Losses at the gene ends were 5 bases for V and 1 base for J; bases not matched to a gene: 6. The germline CDR1 and CDR2 sequences are MDHEN and SYDVKM. CDR3 size: 16 residues. DNA of the CDR3: TGTGCCAGCAGTAAAACAGGGGGCATAAGCAATCAGCCCCAGCATTTT. It codes for CASSKTGGISNQPQHF.

The chain recombines TRBV10-3 with TRBJ2-5; 10 bases align to TRBD2. The CDR3 runs to 15 residues. The trim removed 4 bases at V and 5 bases at J, leaving 7 bases unmatched. Germline CDR1 reads ENHRY; CDR2 reads SYGVKD. CDR3: CAISGQREGGETQYF. CDR3 coding DNA: TGTGCCATCAGTGGGCAGCGGGAGGGTGGGGAGACCCAGTACTTC.

The gene calls are TRBV7-2 and TRBJ2-5, with 9 nucleotides matching TRBD1. The CDR3 contains 17 residues. Germline V gene data show CDR1 as SGHTA and CDR2 as FQGNSA. Germline trimming cut 1 base from V and 5 bases from J; bases unmatched to any gene: 11. CDR3 amino acids: CASSLVAGTGNRETQYF. The CDR3 DNA is TGTGCCAGCAGCTTAGTCGCCGGGACAGGGAATCGGGAGACCCAGTACTTC.

On this clone: The identical CDR3 is also encoded by other nucleotide sequences in the sample. V usage is TRBV30 and J usage is TRBJ2-7; 8 bases are a match to TRBD1. V trimming: 3 bases; J trimming: 2 bases; junction bases outside the gene matches: 6. The germline V gene has CDR1 GTSNPN and CDR2 SVGIG (reference sequence). This CDR3 is 14 amino acids long. CDR3 DNA sequence: TGTGCCTGGAGCCCGGGACAGGTACCCTACGAGCAGTACTTC. It encodes CAWSPGQVPYEQYF. The whole variable domain, filled in from reference TRBV30 and TRBJ2-7, reads SQTIHQWPATLVQPVGSPLSLECTVEGTSNPNLYWYRQAAGRGLQLLFYSVGIGQISSEVPQNLSASRPQDRQFILSSKKLLLSDSGFYLCAWSPGQVPYEQYFGPGTRLTVT.

The chain employs TRBV6-6 and TRBJ1-1; 10 positions match TRBD1. The V segment lost 6 bases and the J segment 9 bases; nucleotides outside the gene matches: 7. The CDR3 is made up of 13 amino acids. CDR1 is MNHNY, CDR2 SVGAGI, per germline (reference sequence). In DNA, the CDR3 is TGTGCCAGCAGACTCGGACAGGGGGAGAAAGCTTTCTTT. This codes for CASRLGQGEKAFF.

The chain employs TRBV7-9 and TRBJ2-5; D unresolved. This CDR3 comprises 14 residues. The V gene's germline CDR1 is SEHNR and CDR2 FQNEAQ (reference sequence). V dropped 5 bases and J dropped 1 base, with 11 bases sitting between them. For the CDR3, the DNA is TGTGCCAGCAGCCCGCCCAGGCCCCAAGAGACCCAGTACTTC. Residues: CASSPPRPQETQYF.

This rearrangement joins TRBV5-1 to TRBJ2-3; D not resolved. The V and J ends lost 3 bases and 7 bases respectively, with 9 bases between them. Germline CDR1 SGHRS, CDR2 YFSETQ. CDR3 length: 12 residues. CDR3 sequence (DNA): TGCGCCAGCAGCTCGAAGCCGAATACGCAGTATTTT. It codes for CASSSKPNTQYF.

This clone has a single count. The chain recombines TRBV7-9 with TRBJ2-5; D is undetermined. The DNA end lines up better with TRBJ2-7; the J call may be wrong. Germline CDR1 reads SEHNR; CDR2 reads FQNEAQ (reference sequence). CDR3 length: 10 amino acids. CDR3 amino acids: CASASYEQYF. CDR3 DNA: TGTGCCAGCGCTTCCTACGAGCAGTACTTC.

The chain couples TRBV18 to TRBJ1-4, with 7 bases identical to TRBD1. The CDR3 extends over 15 amino acids. Germline V gene lookup returns CDR1 KGHSH and CDR2 LQKENI. V lost 4 bases and J lost 4; bases outside the gene matches: 6. CDR3 in amino acids: CASSRGQALNEKLFF. As DNA, the CDR3 is TGTGCCAGCTCACGAGGACAGGCACTTAATGAAAAACTGTTTTTT.

The CDR3 DNA sequence: TGCGCCAGCAGCTGGGCCGGGACAGGGAATGGCTACACCTTC. It is translated as CASSWAGTGNGYTF. V is TRBV5-1 and J is TRBJ1-2; TRBD1 matches 9 bases. The CDR3 extends over 14 amino acids. The germline CDR1 and CDR2 sequences are SGHRS and YFSETQ. V dropped 3 bases and J dropped 6; count of bases not matched to a gene: 6.

This chain connects TRBV7-8 to TRBJ2-7, with D possibly TRBD1 on 6 matching bases. Germline V gives CDR1 SGHVS, CDR2 FQNEAQ. The CDR3 is 17 residues long. Trimming removed 1 base at V and 4 bases at J, with 20 bases between. For the CDR3, the DNA is TGTGCCAGCAGCTTAGTGATTGCCGAGGGGGACGGGTACGAGCAGTACTTC. Amino acids: CASSLVIAEGDGYEQYF. Combining the CDR3 with reference TRBV7-8 and TRBJ2-7 gives the whole variable domain GAGVSQSPRYKVAKRGQDVALRCDPISGHVSLFWYQQALGQGPEFLTYFQNEAQLDKSGLPSDRFFAERPEGSVSTLKIQRTQQEDSAVYLCASSLVIAEGDGYEQYFGPGTRLTVT.

The genes are TRBV7-9 and TRBJ2-1; 8 bases agree with TRBD2. Germline V gene sequence: CDR1 SEHNR, CDR2 FQNEAQ (reference sequence). V lost 4 bases, J lost 5 bases, and 7 bases stayed unmatched. The CDR3 has 15 amino acids. CDR3 sequence reads: CASSSTNSGDNEQFF. The CDR3 nucleotides read TGTGCCAGCAGCTCGACCAATAGCGGGGACAATGAGCAGTTCTTC.

J is TRBJ2-5 and V is TRBV30, with TRBD2 matching 7 bases. V gave up 2 bases and J gave up 1 base; unmatched junction bases: 4. The CDR3 totals 14 residues. Per germline, CDR1 GTSNPN and CDR2 SVGIG (reference sequence). This CDR3 reads CAWSRGRAQETQYF. CDR3 coding DNA: TGTGCCTGGAGTCGAGGGAGGGCCCAAGAGACCCAGTACTTC.

The V call is TRBV2, the J call TRBJ2-5; TRBD2 might be the D (6 bases). V shed 6 bases and J shed 5 bases, with 13 bases lying between them. CDR1 and CDR2 (germline): SNHLY, FYNNEI. This CDR3 is built from 13 residues. CDR3 in DNA: TGTGCCAGCAGCGGAGGGAACTTCGAGACCCAGTACTTC. It is translated as CASSGGNFETQYF.

The chain couples TRBV28 to TRBJ1-1, with D possibly TRBD1 on 5 matching bases. This CDR3 has 16 amino acids. Trimming removed 5 bases at V and 1 base at J, with 17 bases between. CDR1 is MDHEN and CDR2 is SYDVKM in the germline V gene. DNA of the CDR3: TGTGCCAGCAGTCGACCGGCTGGGGCGGCGAACACTGAAGCTTTCTTT. Its protein product is CASSRPAGAANTEAFF.

The V gene is TRBV7-9, the J gene TRBJ1-4, with 7 bases aligning to TRBD1. V lost 6 bases and J lost 4; bases outside the gene matches: 8. The CDR3 length is 15 residues. Germline lookup yields CDR1 SEHNR and CDR2 FQNEAQ (reference sequence). The CDR3 DNA reads TGTGCCAGCAGTAAACTGGACAGGAGTAATGAAAAACTGTTTTTT. This translates into CASSKLDRSNEKLFF. Full variable domain (remainder filled in from reference TRBV7-9 and TRBJ1-4): DTGVSQNPRHKITKRGQNVTFRCDPISEHNRLYWYRQTLGQGPEFLTYFQNEAQLEKSRLLSDRFSAERPKGSFSTLEIQRTEQGDSAMYLCASSKLDRSNEKLFFGSGTQLSVL.

The rearrangement joins TRBV28 to TRBJ2-5; possibly TRBD1 for D (5 bases). CDR3 length: 13 amino acids. V lost 3 bases, J lost 4 bases, and 9 bases lay in between. CDR1 is MDHEN, CDR2 SYDVKM, per germline. For the CDR3, the DNA is TGTGCCAGCAGTTTGTCCAGGGCAGAGACCCAGTACTTC. Translated: CASSLSRAETQYF.